This T cell receptor beta chain was identified in a study of shared clonotypes between healthy human individuals. Method: immunoSEQ multiplex PCR; TCRdb's copy keeps in-frame clones and lacks some. The table has about 2.3 million clones, approximately 90% seen once. Germline-derived CDR1 and CDR2 are LNHDA and SQIVND (reference sequence). This CDR3 is 15 amino acids long. The V segment lost 2 bases and the J segment 7 bases; nucleotides outside the gene matches: 8. The chain links TRBV19 to TRBJ1-1; 9 bases are shared with TRBD1. This clonotype was obtained from a young man in good health. Some clones in this sample may be carry-over from other donors' samples. Sequenced input: naive CD4+ T cells from PBMCs. Subset reported: CD45RA+ positively selected. DNA for the CDR3: TGTGCCAGTAGTATAACAGGGGGCGCGGCCCTTGAAGCTTTCTTT. Protein sequence: CASSITGGAALEAFF.